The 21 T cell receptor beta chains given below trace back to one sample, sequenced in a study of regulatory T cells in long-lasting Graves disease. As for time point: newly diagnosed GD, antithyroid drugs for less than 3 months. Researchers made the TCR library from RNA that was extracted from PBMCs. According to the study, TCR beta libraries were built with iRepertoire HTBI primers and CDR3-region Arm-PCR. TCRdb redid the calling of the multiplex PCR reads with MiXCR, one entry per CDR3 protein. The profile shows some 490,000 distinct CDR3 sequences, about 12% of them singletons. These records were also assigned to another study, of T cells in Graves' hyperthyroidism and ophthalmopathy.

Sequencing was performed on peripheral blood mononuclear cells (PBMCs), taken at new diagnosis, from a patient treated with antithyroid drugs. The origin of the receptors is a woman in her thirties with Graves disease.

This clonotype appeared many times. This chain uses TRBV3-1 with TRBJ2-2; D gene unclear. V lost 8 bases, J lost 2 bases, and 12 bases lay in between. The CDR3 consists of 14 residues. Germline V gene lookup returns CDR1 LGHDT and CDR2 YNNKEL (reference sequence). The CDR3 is CASRTNVNTGELFF. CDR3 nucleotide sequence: TGTGCCAGCCGCACGAACGTCAACACCGGGGAGCTGTTTTTT.

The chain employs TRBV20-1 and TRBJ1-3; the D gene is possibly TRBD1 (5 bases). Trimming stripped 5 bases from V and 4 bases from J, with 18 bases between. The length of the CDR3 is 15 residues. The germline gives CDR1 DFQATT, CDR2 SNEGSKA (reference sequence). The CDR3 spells CSAEGRSGAGNTIYF. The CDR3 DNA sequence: TGCAGTGCTGAGGGGAGGTCCGGGGCCGGAAACACCATATATTTT.

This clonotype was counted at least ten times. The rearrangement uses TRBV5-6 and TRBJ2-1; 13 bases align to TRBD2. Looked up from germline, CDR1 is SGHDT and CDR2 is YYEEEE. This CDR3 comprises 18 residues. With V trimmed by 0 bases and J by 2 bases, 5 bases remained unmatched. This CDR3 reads CASSLELAGGLAYNEQFF. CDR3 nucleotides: TGTGCCAGCAGCTTGGAACTAGCGGGAGGGCTAGCCTACAATGAGCAGTTCTTC.

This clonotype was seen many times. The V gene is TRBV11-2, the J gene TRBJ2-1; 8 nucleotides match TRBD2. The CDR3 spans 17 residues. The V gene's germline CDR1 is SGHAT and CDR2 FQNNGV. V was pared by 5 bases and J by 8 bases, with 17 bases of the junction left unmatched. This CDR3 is CASSRVGGQRESYEQFF. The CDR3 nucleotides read TGTGCCAGCAGCCGGGTCGGGGGGCAGCGGGAGTCATATGAGCAGTTCTTC.

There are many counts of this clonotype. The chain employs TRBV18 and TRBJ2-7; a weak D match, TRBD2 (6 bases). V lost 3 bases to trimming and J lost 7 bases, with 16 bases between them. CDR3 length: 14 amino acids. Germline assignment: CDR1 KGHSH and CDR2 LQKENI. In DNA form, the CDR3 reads TGTGCCAGCTCACCGCGCGGAGGGGTGCGGGAGCAGTACTTC. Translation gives CASSPRGGVREQYF.

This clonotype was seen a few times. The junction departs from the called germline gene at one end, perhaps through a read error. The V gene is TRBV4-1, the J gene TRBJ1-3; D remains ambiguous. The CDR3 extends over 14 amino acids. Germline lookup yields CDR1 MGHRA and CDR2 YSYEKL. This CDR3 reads CASSPEPSGDTIYF. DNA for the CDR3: TGCGCCAGCAGCCCGGAACCCTCTGGAGACACCATATATTTT.

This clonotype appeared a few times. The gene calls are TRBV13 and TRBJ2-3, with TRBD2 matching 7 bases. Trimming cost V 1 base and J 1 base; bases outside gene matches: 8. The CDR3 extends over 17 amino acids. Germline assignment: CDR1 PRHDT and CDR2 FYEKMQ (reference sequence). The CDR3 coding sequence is TGTGCCAGCAGCTTAGAACGTGAGCTAGCGGGCACAGATACGCAGTATTTT. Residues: CASSLERELAGTDTQYF.

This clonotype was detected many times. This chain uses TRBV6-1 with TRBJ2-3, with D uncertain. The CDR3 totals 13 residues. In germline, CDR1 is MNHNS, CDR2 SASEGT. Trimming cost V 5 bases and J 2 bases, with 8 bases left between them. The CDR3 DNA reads TGTGCCAGCAGTACCCACCCCACAGATACGCAGTATTTT. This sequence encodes CASSTHPTDTQYF.

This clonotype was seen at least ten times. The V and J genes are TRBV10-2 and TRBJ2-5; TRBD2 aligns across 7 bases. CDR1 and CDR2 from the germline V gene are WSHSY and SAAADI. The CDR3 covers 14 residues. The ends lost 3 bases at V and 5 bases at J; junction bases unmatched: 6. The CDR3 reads CASSEWGRVETQYF. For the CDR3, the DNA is TGCGCCAGCAGTGAATGGGGGAGGGTGGAGACCCAGTACTTC.

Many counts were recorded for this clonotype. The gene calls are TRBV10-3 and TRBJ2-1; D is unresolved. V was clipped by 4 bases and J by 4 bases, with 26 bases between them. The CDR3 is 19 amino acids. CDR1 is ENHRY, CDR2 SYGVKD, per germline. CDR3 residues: CAISALARIPAIGYNEQFF. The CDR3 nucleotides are TGTGCCATCAGTGCTTTGGCTAGAATCCCCGCAATCGGGTACAATGAGCAGTTCTTC.

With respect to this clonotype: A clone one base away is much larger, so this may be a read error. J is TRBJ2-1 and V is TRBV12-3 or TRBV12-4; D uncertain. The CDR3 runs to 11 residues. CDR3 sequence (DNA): TGTGCCAGCAGGAGACAAGAGACCCAGCACTTC. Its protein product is CASRRQETQHF.

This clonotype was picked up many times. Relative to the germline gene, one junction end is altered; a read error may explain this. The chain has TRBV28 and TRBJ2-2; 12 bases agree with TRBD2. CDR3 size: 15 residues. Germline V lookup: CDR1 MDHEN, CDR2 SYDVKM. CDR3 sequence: CATSPSGRDTGELFF. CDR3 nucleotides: TGTGCCACCAGTCCTAGCGGGAGGGACACCGGGGAGCTGTTTTTT.

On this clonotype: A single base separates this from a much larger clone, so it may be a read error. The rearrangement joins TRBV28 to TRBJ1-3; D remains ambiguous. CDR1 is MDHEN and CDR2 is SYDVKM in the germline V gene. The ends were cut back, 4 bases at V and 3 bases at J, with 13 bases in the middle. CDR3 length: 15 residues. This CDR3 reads CASSSSPWRGNTIYF. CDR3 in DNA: TGTGCCAGCAGTTCTTCCCCGTGGCGTGGAAACACCATATATTTT.

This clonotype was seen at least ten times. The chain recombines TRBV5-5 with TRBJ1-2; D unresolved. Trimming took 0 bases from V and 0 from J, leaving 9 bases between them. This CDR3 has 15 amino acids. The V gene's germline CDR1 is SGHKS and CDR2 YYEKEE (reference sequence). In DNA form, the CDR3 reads TGTGCCAGCAGCTTGGTTCCAAGCCCTAACTATGGCTACACCTTC. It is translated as CASSLVPSPNYGYTF.

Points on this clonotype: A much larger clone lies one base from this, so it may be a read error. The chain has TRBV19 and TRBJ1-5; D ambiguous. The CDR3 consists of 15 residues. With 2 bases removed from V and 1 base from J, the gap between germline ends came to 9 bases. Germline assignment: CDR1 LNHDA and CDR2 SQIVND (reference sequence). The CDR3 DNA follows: TGTGCCAGTAGTATAACCGGGTCAAGCAATCAGCCCCAGCATTTT. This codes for CASSITGSSNQPQHF.

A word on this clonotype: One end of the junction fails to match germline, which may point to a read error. This CDR3 is CASSQSGNTKAFF. CDR3 DNA sequence: TGCGCCAGCAGCCAATCCGGGAACACTAAAGCTTTCTTT. The chain links TRBV4-1 to TRBJ1-1, with D hard to call. The germline V gene has CDR1 MGHRA and CDR2 YSYEKL. There are 13 residues in the CDR3.

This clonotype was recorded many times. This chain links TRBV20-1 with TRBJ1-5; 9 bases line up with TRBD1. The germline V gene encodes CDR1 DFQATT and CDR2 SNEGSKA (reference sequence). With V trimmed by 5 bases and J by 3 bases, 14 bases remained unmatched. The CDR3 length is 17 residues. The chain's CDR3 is CSALDRGNPFFNQPQHF. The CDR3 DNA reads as TGCAGTGCTCTGGACAGGGGAAACCCTTTCTTCAATCAGCCCCAGCATTTT.

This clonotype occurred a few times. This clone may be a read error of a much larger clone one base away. In DNA, the CDR3 is TGTACCAGCGCTTGGGGACAGAGCTATGGCTACACCTTC. Amino acids: CTSAWGQSYGYTF. The chain joins TRBV2 to TRBJ1-2, with 7 bases matching TRBD1. The CDR3 has 13 amino acids. Germline values: CDR1 SNHLY, CDR2 FYNNEI. Using reference TRBV2 and TRBJ1-2 for the parts outside the CDR3, the full variable domain is EPEVTQTPSHQVTQMGQEVILRCVPISNHLYFYWYRQILGQKVEFLVSFYNNEISEKSEIFDDQFSVERPDGSNFTLKIRSTKLEDSAMYFCTSAWGQSYGYTFGSGTRLTVV.

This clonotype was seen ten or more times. CDR3 residues: CASSAGFQETQYF. Written as DNA, the CDR3 is TGTGCCAGCAGCGCAGGGTTCCAAGAGACCCAGTACTTC. The V gene is TRBV28, the J gene TRBJ2-5; the D gene is possibly TRBD1 (5 bases). The V gene's germline CDR1 is MDHEN and CDR2 SYDVKM. CDR3 length: 13 residues. V was cut by 6 bases and J by 1 base, with 9 bases left in between.

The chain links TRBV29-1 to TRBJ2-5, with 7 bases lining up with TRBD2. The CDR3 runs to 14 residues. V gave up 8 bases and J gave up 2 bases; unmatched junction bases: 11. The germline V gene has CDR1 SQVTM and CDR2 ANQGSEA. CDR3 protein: CSCGGTTRQETQYF. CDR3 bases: TGCAGCTGCGGAGGGACTACCAGGCAAGAGACCCAGTACTTC. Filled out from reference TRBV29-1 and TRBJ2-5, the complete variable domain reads SAVISQKPSRDICQRGTSLTIQCQVDSQVTMMFWYRQQPGQSLTLIATANQGSEATYESGFVIDKFPISRPNLTFSTLTVSNMSPEDSSIYLCSCGGTTRQETQYFGPGTRLLVL.

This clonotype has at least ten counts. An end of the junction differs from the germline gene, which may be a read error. DNA for the CDR3: TGTGCCAGCAGCCCCGGACAGTCCATCTACAATAAGCAGTTCTTC. Translated, it gives CASSPGQSIYNKQFF. This chain uses TRBV11-3 with TRBJ2-1; D is perhaps TRBD1 (6 bases). Germline CDR1 SGHNT, CDR2 YENEEA. CDR3 length: 15 residues.